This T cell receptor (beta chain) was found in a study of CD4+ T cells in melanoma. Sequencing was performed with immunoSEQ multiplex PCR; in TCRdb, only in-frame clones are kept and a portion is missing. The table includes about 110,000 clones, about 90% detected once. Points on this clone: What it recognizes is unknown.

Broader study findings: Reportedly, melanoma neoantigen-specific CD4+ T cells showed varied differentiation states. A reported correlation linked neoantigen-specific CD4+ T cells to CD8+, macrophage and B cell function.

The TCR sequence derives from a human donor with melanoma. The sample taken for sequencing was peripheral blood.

CDR3 amino acids: CASSPSEGNQPQHF. In nucleotides, the CDR3 is TGTGCCAGCTCACCATCGGAGGGCAATCAGCCCCAGCATTTT. The gene calls are TRBV18 and TRBJ1-5; D is undetermined. This CDR3 is 14 amino acids long. V was pared by 2 bases and J by 2 bases, with 7 bases between. CDR1 and CDR2 from the germline V gene are KGHSH and LQKENI.